This T cell receptor beta chain was identified during a study of cytomegalovirus exposure and HLA in healthy donors. Notes on the study in general: 150 or so TCR beta chains were listed as cytomegalovirus-associated.

Points on this clone: Antigen: not known.

J was trimmed by 1 base and V by 1 base; bases with no gene match: 12. The CDR3 contains 19 residues. Per the germline V gene, CDR1 is SGHNT and CDR2 is YENEEA. Vbeta (60) and Jbeta (13) primers were used in the PCR. Data came from immunoSEQ multiplex PCR; TCRdb stores just in-frame clones and leaves some out. This listing includes 56,000 or so clones. The material sequenced was PBMCs. The J gene is TRBJ2-5, the V gene TRBV11-3; TRBD2 matches 10 bases. The source is a female donor in good health and CMV-seronegative. Here the CDR3 reads CASSLGVRSGGAGQETQYF. As DNA, the CDR3 is TGTGCCAGCAGCTTAGGGGTTCGAAGCGGGGGGGCCGGCCAAGAGACCCAGTACTTC.